These 31 T cell receptor beta chains were all obtained from the same sample, sequenced in a study of blood T cell repertoires in COVID-19. Produced via immunoSEQ multiplex PCR; TCRdb's table is partial and in-frame only. The sample has more than 250,000 clones; approximately 83% are singletons. Sequencing used peripheral blood. The receptor source for this set is a woman between 25 and 40 years old who had recovered from COVID-19.

About this clone itself: This CDR3 is also generated by other DNA sequences in the sample. V usage is TRBV9 and J usage is TRBJ2-3; 8 positions match TRBD2. V was clipped by 0 bases and J by 4 bases; unmatched bases: 4. This CDR3 region has 15 residues. Germline CDR1 is SGDLS and CDR2 is YYNGEE. The CDR3 nucleotides read TGTGCCAGCAGCGTAGAACCGGGGGGGCCAGATACGCAGTATTTT. Its translation is CASSVEPGGPDTQYF.

As DNA, the CDR3 is TGTGCCAGCAGCGGGCGGGGGCATCAAGAGACCCAGTACTTC. Translation gives CASSGRGHQETQYF. The V call is TRBV9, the J call TRBJ2-5; D is perhaps TRBD2 (7 bases). The germline gives CDR1 SGDLS, CDR2 YYNGEE. This CDR3 comprises 14 residues. Trimming shortened V by 3 bases and J by 2 bases, and 11 bases separated the two germline ends.

V and J are TRBV5-4 and TRBJ1-1; D is perhaps TRBD1 (5 bases). Germline assignment: CDR1 SGHNT and CDR2 YYREEE (reference sequence). The CDR3 consists of 15 residues. The V end lost 0 bases, the J end lost 4 bases, and 13 bases lay between the germline ends. The CDR3 spells CASSLEAGRGTEAFF. The CDR3 DNA reads as TGTGCCAGCAGCTTGGAGGCGGGAAGGGGCACTGAAGCTTTCTTT.

The rearrangement links TRBV7-6 to TRBJ1-1, with TRBD1 matching over 10 bases. The CDR3 sequence is 15 residues long. V gave up 5 bases and J gave up 3 bases; unmatched junction bases: 6. CDR1 is SGHVS, CDR2 FNYEAQ, per germline. The CDR3 sequence is CASSGGTGADTEAFF. The CDR3 DNA follows: TGTGCCAGCAGCGGGGGGACAGGGGCGGACACTGAAGCTTTCTTT.

The chain links TRBV2 to TRBJ2-3; D ambiguous. The germline V and J ends were trimmed by 8 bases and 6 bases, with 12 bases remaining between them. CDR1 and CDR2 (germline): SNHLY, FYNNEI. This CDR3 region has 12 residues. The CDR3 sequence is CASAPDLDTQYF. The CDR3 nucleotides read TGTGCCAGCGCTCCAGATTTGGATACGCAGTATTTT. Variable domain in full (rest from reference TRBV2 and TRBJ2-3): EPEVTQTPSHQVTQMGQEVILRCVPISNHLYFYWYRQILGQKVEFLVSFYNNEISEKSEIFDDQFSVERPDGSNFTLKIRSTKLEDSAMYFCASAPDLDTQYFGPGTRLTVL.

The genes are TRBV5-4 and TRBJ1-2, with D possibly being TRBD1 (6 bases). Germline-derived CDR1 and CDR2 are SGHNT and YYREEE (reference sequence). The CDR3 length is 15 residues. V was clipped by 1 base and J by 1 base, with 11 bases between them. CDR3 region: CASSLTGGSNYGYTF. DNA for the CDR3: TGTGCCAGCAGCTTGACTGGGGGCAGTAACTATGGCTACACCTTC.

V gene TRBV5-5 combines with J gene TRBJ2-2; D may be TRBD1 (7 bases). Looked up from germline, CDR1 is SGHKS and CDR2 is YYEKEE (reference sequence). The CDR3 is 16 residues long. V shed 4 bases and J shed 5 bases, with 18 bases lying between them. The CDR3 loop reads CASSGGTALKTGELFF. CDR3 DNA: TGTGCCAGCAGCGGCGGGACAGCCTTGAAAACCGGGGAGCTGTTTTTT.

The chain links TRBV6-5 to TRBJ2-7; unclear D gene. The V end lost 8 bases, the J end lost 2 bases, and 16 bases lay between the germline ends. The CDR3 runs 14 residues. Germline V gives CDR1 MNHEY, CDR2 SVGAGI. The CDR3 DNA is TGTGCCAGCTCCATGAGAGTTAATGCCTACGAGCAGTACTTC. It codes for CASSMRVNAYEQYF.

The J gene is TRBJ2-7, the V gene TRBV19; 7 bases are shared with TRBD2. J lost 5 bases, V lost 5 bases, and 12 bases had no gene match. Per germline, CDR1 LNHDA and CDR2 SQIVND (reference sequence). The CDR3 totals 15 residues. CDR3 residues: CASSPGLGASHEQYF. The CDR3 bases are TGTGCCAGTAGTCCCGGACTAGGCGCCTCTCACGAGCAGTACTTC.

The chain recombines TRBV7-2 with TRBJ2-6, with TRBD1 as a possible D gene (6 bases). The germline V gene has CDR1 SGHTA and CDR2 FQGNSA. The CDR3 contains 15 residues. The V end was cut by 8 bases, the J end by 0 bases, with 11 bases between. The chain's CDR3 is CASGDRHSGANVLTF. In DNA form, the CDR3 reads TGTGCCAGCGGCGACAGGCACTCTGGGGCCAACGTCCTGACTTTC.

This clone was recorded only once. The rearrangement uses TRBV6-5 and TRBJ2-7, with D possibly TRBD1 on 5 matching bases. CDR1 and CDR2 from the germline V gene are MNHEY and SVGAGI. The CDR3 covers 12 residues. Trimming removed 8 bases from V and 2 bases from J, with 10 bases in between. This CDR3 is CASLGATYEQYF. CDR3 coding DNA: TGTGCCAGCCTAGGGGCGACCTACGAGCAGTACTTC.

The chain carries TRBV27 and TRBJ1-1; tentatively, D is TRBD1 (5 bases). CDR1 MNHEY and CDR2 SMNVEV come from the germline V gene (reference sequence). Trimming removed 5 bases at V and 5 bases at J, with 15 bases between. This CDR3 spans 14 amino acids. CDR3 coding DNA: TGTGCCAGCAGTCCCGGGCGGGGGGAGACTGAAGCTTTCTTT. It is translated as CASSPGRGETEAFF.

This clone was detected only once. This chain joins TRBV28 and TRBJ2-2, with 7 bases lining up with TRBD1. The J segment lost 7 bases and the V segment lost 7 bases, leaving 6 bases of the junction unmatched. This CDR3 region has 13 residues. Germline-derived CDR1 and CDR2 are MDHEN and SYDVKM. The DNA of the CDR3 is TGTGCCAGCAAAGACAGGGCGGGCGGGGAGCTGTTTTTT. Encoded protein: CASKDRAGGELFF.

The chain is built from TRBV9 and TRBJ1-1, with a possible D match to TRBD1 (6 bases). The CDR3 has 15 amino acids. Germline V lookup: CDR1 SGDLS, CDR2 YYNGEE. V shed 2 bases and J shed 7 bases, with 18 bases lying between them. CDR3 loop: CASSVVGGGRNEAFF. The CDR3 bases are TGTGCCAGCAGCGTCGTAGGCGGGGGGCGGAATGAAGCTTTCTTT. The full variable domain, rest sourced from reference TRBV9 and TRBJ1-1, is DSGVTQTPKHLITATGQRVTLRCSPRSGDLSVYWYQQSLDQGLQFLIQYYNGEERAKGNILERFSAQQFPDLHSELNLSSLELGDSALYFCASSVVGGGRNEAFFGQGTRLTVV.

The J gene is TRBJ2-7, the V gene TRBV25-1, with 8 nucleotides matching TRBD1. V was clipped by 1 base and J by 7 bases; unmatched bases: 9. CDR3 length: 15 amino acids. Per germline, CDR1 MGHDK and CDR2 SYGVNS. CDR3 in DNA: TGTGCCAGCAGTGAATCCTTGGGCAGGGGGCGAGAGCAGTACTTC. Protein: CASSESLGRGREQYF.

This clone was picked up one time. The chain combines TRBV5-5 with TRBJ2-3; 13 bases line up with TRBD2. The CDR3 spans 18 residues. Germline values: CDR1 SGHKS, CDR2 YYEKEE (reference sequence). J was trimmed by 4 bases and V by 4 bases; bases with no gene match: 12. The CDR3 DNA follows: TGTGCCAGCAGCGCAGTACTAGCGGGAGGGTATGAAGCAGATACGCAGTATTTT. This translates into CASSAVLAGGYEADTQYF.

The chain has TRBV5-4 and TRBJ2-3, with D possibly TRBD2 on 7 matching bases. The CDR3 runs 15 residues. Trimming removed 1 base from V and 4 bases from J, with 13 bases in between. Germline-derived CDR1 and CDR2 are SGHNT and YYREEE (reference sequence). CDR3 amino acids: CASSLSRGAPDTQYF. The DNA of the CDR3 is TGTGCCAGCAGCTTGAGTCGGGGGGCGCCAGATACGCAGTATTTT.

The genes are TRBV19 and TRBJ2-1; 7 nucleotides align to TRBD2. This CDR3 is 14 amino acids long. J lost 8 bases, V lost 3 bases, and 7 bases had no gene match. The germline CDR1 and CDR2 sequences are LNHDA and SQIVND (reference sequence). The CDR3 loop reads CASSMGGRGDEQFF. The CDR3 DNA reads TGTGCCAGTAGTATGGGAGGGAGGGGTGATGAGCAGTTCTTC.

This chain uses TRBV3-1 (or the pseudogene TRBV3-2) with TRBJ2-5, with 14 bases fitting TRBD2. Germline-derived CDR1 and CDR2 are LGHDT and YNNKEL (reference sequence). The V gene end was trimmed by 4 bases and the J gene end by 3 bases; junction bases not matched to a gene: 4. The CDR3 extends over 16 amino acids. CDR3 residues: CASSLLTSGGEETQYF. For the CDR3, the DNA is TGTGCCAGCAGCCTCCTGACTAGCGGGGGGGAAGAGACCCAGTACTTC.

The V and J genes are TRBV18 and TRBJ1-1; 9 nucleotides agree with TRBD1. This CDR3 comprises 14 residues. Per the germline V gene, CDR1 is KGHSH and CDR2 is LQKENI. J gave up 3 bases and V 8 bases, and 7 bases lay outside the gene matches. The CDR3 sequence: CASTGTGPYTEAFF. In DNA form, the CDR3 reads TGTGCCAGCACCGGGACAGGGCCCTACACTGAAGCTTTCTTT.

CDR3 loop: CASSHTEAGTDTQYF. In DNA form, the CDR3 reads TGCGCCAGCAGCCATACCGAAGCGGGCACAGATACGCAGTATTTT. This chain connects TRBV4-1 to TRBJ2-3; D is perhaps TRBD2 (5 bases). The germline V and J ends were trimmed by 3 bases and 1 base, with 11 bases remaining between them. CDR3 size: 15 residues. Germline assignment: CDR1 MGHRA and CDR2 YSYEKL.

The chain joins TRBV6-6 to TRBJ2-4, with TRBD2 matching over 7 bases. The CDR3 contains 15 residues. The V gene end was trimmed by 0 bases and the J gene end by 8 bases; junction bases not matched to a gene: 7. CDR1 and CDR2 from the germline V gene are MNHNY and SVGAGI (reference sequence). Here the CDR3 reads CASSYSGEGWHIQYF. CDR3 DNA sequence: TGTGCCAGCAGTTACTCCGGGGAGGGGTGGCACATTCAGTACTTC.

V and J are TRBV7-8 and TRBJ1-2; D is uncertain. Trimming pared 5 bases from V and 1 base from J, leaving 17 bases between. This CDR3 comprises 16 residues. CDR1 SGHVS and CDR2 FQNEAQ come from the germline V gene. DNA of the CDR3: TGTGCCAGCAGCCTTAGCGAAGGTACCCTTAACTATGGCTACACCTTC. As protein: CASSLSEGTLNYGYTF.

The chain has TRBV27 and TRBJ2-2, with 8 bases matching TRBD2. Per germline, CDR1 MNHEY and CDR2 SMNVEV (reference sequence). Trimming took 2 bases from V and 4 from J; bases not matched to a gene: 9. The CDR3 sequence is 17 residues long. CDR3 bases: TGTGCCAGCAGTTTAGGGGCGACTAGCGCCTTCACCGGGGAGCTGTTTTTT. Amino acids: CASSLGATSAFTGELFF.

CDR3: CASSSEGGPYGYTF. CDR3 DNA: TGTGCCAGCAGCTCGGAGGGGGGGCCCTATGGCTACACCTTC. The chain recombines TRBV5-4 with TRBJ1-2; D is possibly TRBD1 (6 bases). CDR1 and CDR2 from the germline V gene are SGHNT and YYREEE (reference sequence). The germline V and J ends were trimmed by 3 bases and 4 bases, with 13 bases remaining between them. This CDR3 contains 14 residues.

The chain couples TRBV5-8 to TRBJ2-7; D call uncertain. CDR3 size: 14 residues. V lost 0 bases to trimming and J lost 2 bases, with 9 bases between them. Looked up from germline, CDR1 is SGHTS and CDR2 is YDEGEE. The DNA for the CDR3 is TGTGCCAGCAGCTTGGTTCTTTTCCCCTACGAGCAGTACTTC. It codes for CASSLVLFPYEQYF. The variable domain in full, with the rest retrieved from reference TRBV5-8 and TRBJ2-7, is EAGVTQSPTHLIKTRGQQATLRCSPISGHTSVYWYQQALGLGLQFLLWYDEGEERNRGNFPPRFSGRQFPNYSSELNVNALELEDSALYLCASSLVLFPYEQYFGPGTRLTVT.

At least ten counts were recorded for this clone. The chain has TRBV10-1 and TRBJ2-3; 7 bases agree with TRBD2. The CDR3 extends over 18 amino acids. J gave up 6 bases and V 5 bases, and 20 bases lay outside the gene matches. In germline, CDR1 is WNHNN, CDR2 SYGVQD (reference sequence). CDR3 sequence reads: CASSRSGIGGGSSDTQYF. CDR3 nucleotides: TGCGCCAGCAGTCGGAGCGGGATTGGAGGAGGATCATCGGATACGCAGTATTTT.

The chain is built from TRBV5-6 and TRBJ2-7, with D perhaps matching TRBD2 (5 bases). In germline, CDR1 is SGHDT, CDR2 YYEEEE. V was clipped by 4 bases and J by 1 base, with 12 bases between them. This CDR3 is 14 amino acids long. The DNA of the CDR3 is TGTGCCAGCAGCCTAGGGCCGGGGTCCTACGAGCAGTACTTC. It encodes CASSLGPGSYEQYF. Looking up the rest from reference TRBV5-6 and TRBJ2-7 gives the full variable domain: DAGVTQSPTHLIKTRGQQVTLRCSPKSGHDTVSWYQQALGQGPQFIFQYYEEEERQRGNFPDRFSGHQFPNYSSELNVNALLLGDSALYLCASSLGPGSYEQYFGPGTRLTVT.

The table lists this clone with a count of one. The rearrangement uses TRBV4-1 and TRBJ2-7; 8 bases agree with TRBD1. J lost 0 bases, V lost 4 bases, and 5 bases had no gene match. This CDR3 is built from 15 residues. The V gene's germline CDR1 is MGHRA and CDR2 YSYEKL. CDR3 in amino acids: CASSPGQGPSYEQYF. CDR3 coding DNA: TGCGCCAGCAGCCCAGGACAGGGTCCCTCCTACGAGCAGTACTTC.

This clone was detected only once. The chain has TRBV19 and TRBJ2-3, with TRBD2 identical over 7 bases. Losses at the gene ends were 5 bases for V and 5 bases for J; bases not matched to a gene: 7. The CDR3 has 14 residues. In germline, CDR1 is LNHDA, CDR2 SQIVND (reference sequence). The chain's CDR3 is CASSLGREIDTQYF. For the CDR3, the DNA is TGTGCCAGTAGTTTGGGGCGGGAGATAGATACGCAGTATTTT.

The CDR3 loop reads CATSSSSYNSPLHF. The CDR3 DNA is TGTGCCACCAGCAGCAGCTCCTATAATTCACCCCTCCACTTT. V is TRBV15 and J is TRBJ1-6; the D is unclear. Trimming removed 3 bases at V and 0 bases at J, with 3 bases between. This CDR3 contains 14 residues. Per germline, CDR1 LNHNV and CDR2 YYDKDF (reference sequence).